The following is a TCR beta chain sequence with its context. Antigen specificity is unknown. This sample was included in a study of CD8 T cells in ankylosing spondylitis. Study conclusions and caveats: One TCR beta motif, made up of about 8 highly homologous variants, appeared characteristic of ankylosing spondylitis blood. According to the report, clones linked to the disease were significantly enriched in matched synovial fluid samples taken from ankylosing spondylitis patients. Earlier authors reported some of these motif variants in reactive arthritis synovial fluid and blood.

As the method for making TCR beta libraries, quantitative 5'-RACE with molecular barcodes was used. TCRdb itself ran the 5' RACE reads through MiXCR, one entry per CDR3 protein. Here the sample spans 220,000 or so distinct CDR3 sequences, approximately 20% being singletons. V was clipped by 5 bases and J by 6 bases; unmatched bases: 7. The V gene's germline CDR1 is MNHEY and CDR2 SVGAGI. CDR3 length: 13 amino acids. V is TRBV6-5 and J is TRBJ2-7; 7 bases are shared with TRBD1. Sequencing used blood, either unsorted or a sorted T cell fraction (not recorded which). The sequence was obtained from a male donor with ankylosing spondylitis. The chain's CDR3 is CASSPRQGSEQYF. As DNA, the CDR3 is TGTGCCAGCAGTCCTCGACAGGGTTCCGAGCAGTACTTC.